Below are 32 T cell receptor beta chains sequenced from a single sample in a study of CD8 T cells in ankylosing spondylitis. Points from the study as a whole: Ankylosing spondylitis blood appeared to be characterized by a TCR beta motif of 8 or 9 highly homologous variants.

These receptors have no known antigen. TCRdb used MiXCR to reprocess the 5' RACE reads, holding one entry per CDR3 protein. The sample yields 330,000 or so distinct CDR3 sequences, around 8% seen once. Material: blood, either unsorted or a sorted T cell fraction (not recorded which). The receptors here all came from a male donor with ankylosing spondylitis.

A remark on this clonotype: Germline is not matched at one junction end, which may reflect a read error. The V and J genes are TRBV28 and TRBJ2-7; unclear D gene. The CDR3 is 11 residues long. In germline, CDR1 is MDHEN, CDR2 SYDVKM. CDR3 sequence (DNA): TGTGCCAGCAGTCCGGCTTACGATCAGTACTTC. This translates into CASSPAYDQYF. Full variable domain (outside the CDR3, taken from reference TRBV28 and TRBJ2-7): DVKVTQSSRYLVKRTGEKVFLECVQDMDHENMFWYRQDPGLGLRLIYFSYDVKMKEKGDIPEGYSVSREKKERFSLILESASTNQTSMYLCASSPAYDQYFGPGTRLTVT.

The chain couples TRBV2 to TRBJ2-1, with 8 bases identical to TRBD1. CDR3 length equals 16 residues. Germline-derived CDR1 and CDR2 are SNHLY and FYNNEI. V lost 6 bases to trimming and J lost 0 bases; unmatched junction nucleotides: 7. The CDR3 is CASSGQGQDSYNEQFF. CDR3 coding DNA: TGTGCCAGCAGCGGACAGGGACAGGACTCCTACAATGAGCAGTTCTTC. Full variable domain (rest looked up from reference TRBV2 and TRBJ2-1): EPEVTQTPSHQVTQMGQEVILRCVPISNHLYFYWYRQILGQKVEFLVSFYNNEISEKSEIFDDQFSVERPDGSNFTLKIRSTKLEDSAMYFCASSGQGQDSYNEQFFGPGTRLTVL.

There are a few counts of this clonotype. In nucleotides, the CDR3 is TGTGCCAGCAGTGTCGGACTAGCGGGTGTCGAGCAGTACTTC. It yields the protein CASSVGLAGVEQYF. The rearrangement uses TRBV2 and TRBJ2-7, with 11 bases that match TRBD2. CDR1 and CDR2 from the germline V gene are SNHLY and FYNNEI. With 4 bases clipped from V and 6 bases from J, the junction kept 5 bases outside the gene matches. The CDR3 sequence is 14 residues long.

This clonotype came up a few times. The chain combines TRBV2 with TRBJ2-2; D remains ambiguous. From germline, CDR1 is SNHLY and CDR2 FYNNEI. With 2 bases removed from V and 0 bases from J, the gap between germline ends came to 7 bases. The CDR3 is 15 residues long. CDR3 sequence: CASSEFTANTGELFF. The DNA of the CDR3 is TGTGCCAGCAGTGAATTTACAGCGAACACCGGGGAGCTGTTTTTT.

The chain joins TRBV28 to TRBJ1-5; D unresolved. The germline V and J ends were trimmed by 9 bases and 3 bases, with 18 bases remaining between them. The CDR3 is 15 residues long. The V gene's germline CDR1 is MDHEN and CDR2 SYDVKM. CDR3 sequence (DNA): TGTGCCAGTTCAATTAGGCCCGATATCAATCAGCCCCAGCATTTT. Translating it yields CASSIRPDINQPQHF. Using reference TRBV28 and TRBJ1-5 for the parts outside the CDR3, the full variable domain is DVKVTQSSRYLVKRTGEKVFLECVQDMDHENMFWYRQDPGLGLRLIYFSYDVKMKEKGDIPEGYSVSREKKERFSLILESASTNQTSMYLCASSIRPDINQPQHFGDGTRLSIL.

In this sample, this clonotype turned up a few times. The chain has TRBV6-5 and TRBJ2-1; D gene ambiguous. V shed 0 bases and J shed 7 bases, with 4 bases lying between them. The CDR3 runs 12 residues. From germline, CDR1 is MNHEY and CDR2 SVGAGI. The CDR3 DNA reads TGTGCCAGCAGTTACTCGTCGAATGAGCAGTTCTTC. Protein sequence: CASSYSSNEQFF.

The rearrangement joins TRBV11-2 to TRBJ2-2; possibly TRBD1 or TRBD2 for D (5 bases each). Trimming stripped 5 bases from V and 3 bases from J, with 16 bases between. This CDR3 spans 16 amino acids. Germline CDR1 reads SGHAT; CDR2 reads FQNNGV. CDR3: CASSPWGGRDTGELFF. CDR3 nucleotides: TGTGCCAGCAGCCCCTGGGGCGGGCGGGACACCGGGGAGCTGTTTTTT.

This clonotype was detected a few times. J is TRBJ2-1 and V is TRBV4-2; 9 nucleotides align to TRBD1. Germline CDR1 and CDR2: LGHNA and YNFKEQ. V trimming: 1 base; J trimming: 7 bases; junction bases outside the gene matches: 5. There are 15 residues in the CDR3. This CDR3 is CASSQGDRESNEQFF. The CDR3 DNA reads TGTGCCAGCAGCCAAGGGGACAGGGAGTCAAATGAGCAGTTCTTC.

This clonotype was seen only a few times. The chain has TRBV10-3 and TRBJ2-3, with 13 bases matching TRBD2. V dropped 4 bases and J dropped 5; count of bases not matched to a gene: 6. This CDR3 has 16 amino acids. Germline V gene sequence: CDR1 ENHRY, CDR2 SYGVKD. In DNA, the CDR3 is TGTGCCATCAGTGGAAGGACTAGCGGGAGTTTAGATACGCAGTATTTT. Protein product: CAISGRTSGSLDTQYF.

There are a few counts of this clonotype. The chain recombines TRBV5-1 with TRBJ2-3; TRBD2 aligns across 10 bases. Germline lookup yields CDR1 SGHRS and CDR2 YFSETQ. The CDR3 is made up of 16 amino acids. V trimming: 0 bases; J trimming: 4 bases; junction bases outside the gene matches: 5. CDR3 sequence reads: CASSLVPSGSADTQYF. CDR3 DNA: TGCGCCAGCAGCTTGGTCCCTAGCGGGAGTGCAGATACGCAGTATTTT.

This clonotype was recorded many times. J is TRBJ1-1 and V is TRBV7-9; 12 bases map to TRBD1. V lost 5 bases, J lost 0 bases, and 7 bases stayed unmatched. Germline V lookup: CDR1 SEHNR, CDR2 FQNEAQ (reference sequence). The CDR3 is made up of 17 amino acids. The CDR3 protein is CASSVPGQGALNTEAFF. CDR3 sequence (DNA): TGTGCCAGCAGCGTCCCGGGACAGGGGGCCTTGAACACTGAAGCTTTCTTT.

In its sample, this clonotype was seen a few times. The chain carries TRBV29-1 and TRBJ2-5; 15 bases fit TRBD2. The length of the CDR3 is 15 residues. V trimming: 6 bases; J trimming: 3 bases; junction bases outside the gene matches: 5. Germline CDR1 and CDR2: SQVTM and ANQGSEA. CDR3 protein: CSVGGTSGRKETQYF. For the CDR3, the DNA is TGCAGCGTGGGAGGGACTAGCGGGAGGAAAGAGACCCAGTACTTC.

A few counts support this clonotype. The chain couples TRBV4-1 to TRBJ2-7, with a possible D match to TRBD2 (5 bases). Germline V gives CDR1 MGHRA, CDR2 YSYEKL. Between the trimmed V and J ends, which lost 0 bases and 6 bases, there was a span of 15 bases. The CDR3 totals 15 residues. The chain's CDR3 is CASSQDWTGFSEQYF. For the CDR3, the DNA is TGCGCCAGCAGCCAAGATTGGACTGGATTTTCCGAGCAGTACTTC.

The gene calls are TRBV20-1 and TRBJ1-2; D not resolved. The CDR3 is made up of 14 amino acids. The germline CDR1 and CDR2 sequences are DFQATT and SNEGSKA (reference sequence). V lost 6 bases, J lost 3 bases, and 17 bases lay in between. CDR3 nucleotide sequence: TGCAGTGCAACCTCCCCCACGCGTTACTATGGCTACACCTTC. Its translation: CSATSPTRYYGYTF.

The V gene is TRBV10-3, the J gene TRBJ2-2, with 9 bases matching TRBD1. CDR3 length equals 18 residues. Germline V gene data show CDR1 as ENHRY and CDR2 as SYGVKD. Trimming cost V 3 bases and J 2 bases; bases outside gene matches: 10. The CDR3 sequence is CAISEQGAAPSNTGELFF. CDR3 nucleotides: TGTGCCATCAGTGAACAGGGGGCCGCACCTAGTAACACCGGGGAGCTGTTTTTT.

This clonotype was seen many times. This chain joins TRBV11-1 and TRBJ2-5, with TRBD1 identical over 7 bases. CDR1 SGHAT and CDR2 FQDESV come from the germline V gene (reference sequence). J gave up 5 bases and V 5 bases, and 5 bases lay outside the gene matches. The CDR3 sequence is 13 residues long. The DNA of the CDR3 is TGTGCCAGCAGCCCAGACAGGGTGGAGACCCAGTACTTC. As protein: CASSPDRVETQYF. Complete variable domain (other parts from reference TRBV11-1 and TRBJ2-5): EAEVAQSPRYKITEKSQAVAFWCDPISGHATLYWYRQILGQGPELLVQFQDESVVDDSQLPKDRFSAERLKGVDSTLKIQPAELGDSAMYLCASSPDRVETQYFGPGTRLLVL.

This sequence joins TRBV7-6 and TRBJ1-3; D uncertain. CDR3 size: 16 residues. Trimming took 3 bases from V and 0 from J, leaving 12 bases between them. Germline V gene lookup returns CDR1 SGHVS and CDR2 FNYEAQ. CDR3 sequence reads: CASSLIQSDSGNTIYF. The CDR3, as DNA: TGTGCCAGCAGCTTGATTCAGTCTGACTCTGGAAACACCATATATTTT.

V is TRBV7-9 and J is TRBJ1-4; D is ambiguous. V was shortened by 5 bases and J by 7 bases, with 17 bases between the two germline ends. Germline lookup yields CDR1 SEHNR and CDR2 FQNEAQ (reference sequence). This CDR3 contains 15 residues. The CDR3 DNA sequence: TGTGCCAGCAGCCCAAGCGAACAGTGGAGTGAAAAACTGTTTTTT. Its translation: CASSPSEQWSEKLFF.

This clonotype was recorded a few times. This chain joins TRBV4-3 and TRBJ2-3, with D possibly called TRBD1 or TRBD2 (6 bases each). The CDR3 runs 16 residues. Germline CDR1 is LGHNA and CDR2 is YSLEER. V lost 1 base and J lost 4, with 15 bases in between. The DNA of the CDR3 is TGCGCCAGCAGCCAAGGGGGCGTGGGGGGCCCAGATACGCAGTATTTT. Translation gives CASSQGGVGGPDTQYF.

This clonotype was recorded a few times. This chain connects TRBV20-1 to TRBJ1-2; no clear D gene. CDR3 length equals 13 residues. The germline V and J ends were trimmed by 3 bases and 2 bases, with 10 bases remaining between them. In germline, CDR1 is DFQATT, CDR2 SNEGSKA (reference sequence). The CDR3, as DNA: TGCAGTGCTAGCCCGGGAATGAACTATGGCTACACCTTC. Residues: CSASPGMNYGYTF.

The V and J genes are TRBV5-1 and TRBJ2-1, with D possibly matching TRBD1 (6 bases). Trimming removed 0 bases from V and 8 bases from J, with 12 bases in between. This CDR3 spans 14 amino acids. Germline loops: CDR1 SGHRS, CDR2 YFSETQ. The CDR3 DNA follows: TGCGCCAGCAGCTTGGAGTGGACAGACGATGAGCAGTTCTTC. Translating gives CASSLEWTDDEQFF.

This clonotype showed up just a few times. This chain uses TRBV11-2 with TRBJ1-5; D not resolved. Looked up from germline, CDR1 is SGHAT and CDR2 is FQNNGV. There are 17 residues in the CDR3. Trimming stripped 0 bases from V and 0 bases from J, with 12 bases between. The CDR3 sequence is CASSLDRHRYSNQPQHF. The CDR3, as DNA: TGTGCCAGCAGCTTAGACCGACACCGGTATAGCAATCAGCCCCAGCATTTT.

This clonotype was seen at least ten times. The chain combines TRBV5-1 with TRBJ1-1; no reliable D call. From germline, CDR1 is SGHRS and CDR2 YFSETQ. This CDR3 region has 13 residues. Trimming stripped 5 bases from V and 3 bases from J, with 11 bases between. The CDR3 here is CASSLTGDTEAFF. In DNA form, the CDR3 reads TGCGCCAGCAGTTTGACCGGAGACACTGAAGCTTTCTTT.

This chain uses TRBV20-1 with TRBJ2-5, with TRBD2 matching over 7 bases. CDR3 length: 15 amino acids. After removal of 5 bases from V and 0 bases from J, the junction contained 9 bases not matched to a gene. From germline, CDR1 is DFQATT and CDR2 SNEGSKA (reference sequence). This chain's CDR3 is CSALSLAEYQETQYF. The CDR3 DNA is TGCAGTGCTCTCTCCCTAGCGGAGTACCAAGAGACCCAGTACTTC.

The chain carries TRBV20-1 and TRBJ2-3; TRBD2 matches 7 bases. The CDR3 is made up of 14 amino acids. Germline V gives CDR1 DFQATT, CDR2 SNEGSKA (reference sequence). V trimming: 6 bases; J trimming: 2 bases; junction bases outside the gene matches: 8. CDR3 in amino acids: CSAQLAAVTDTQYF. CDR3 nucleotide sequence: TGCAGTGCGCAGCTAGCGGCCGTCACAGATACGCAGTATTTT.

In DNA form, the CDR3 reads TGTGCCAGCAGCCGGACCCGAAACACTGAAGCTTTCTTT. It translates to CASSRTRNTEAFF. The chain carries TRBV7-8 and TRBJ1-1; no clear D. The CDR3 extends over 13 amino acids. Germline CDR1 and CDR2: SGHVS and FQNEAQ. V was cut by 5 bases and J by 2 bases, with 9 bases left in between. The whole variable domain, filled in from reference TRBV7-8 and TRBJ1-1, reads GAGVSQSPRYKVAKRGQDVALRCDPISGHVSLFWYQQALGQGPEFLTYFQNEAQLDKSGLPSDRFFAERPEGSVSTLKIQRTQQEDSAVYLCASSRTRNTEAFFGQGTRLTVV.

The genes are TRBV6-5 and TRBJ2-7; D possibly corresponds to TRBD1 (5 bases). The CDR3 extends over 12 amino acids. CDR1 MNHEY and CDR2 SVGAGI come from the germline V gene. The V and J ends lost 10 bases and 5 bases respectively, with 15 bases between them. This CDR3 reads CATSGQTDEQYF. The CDR3 region has the DNA TGTGCCACATCGGGCCAGACAGACGAGCAGTACTTC.

This clonotype was seen more than once but under ten times. The chain links TRBV5-5 to TRBJ2-7, with D possibly matching TRBD1 (5 bases). Per germline, CDR1 SGHKS and CDR2 YYEKEE (reference sequence). CDR3 length equals 15 residues. Between the trimmed V and J ends, which lost 7 bases and 4 bases, there was a span of 21 bases. The CDR3 coding sequence is TGTGCCAGCCGCCCTCTGACAGTGGGCCTGTACGAGCAGTACTTC. It specifies CASRPLTVGLYEQYF.

This clonotype came up a few times. The V and J genes are TRBV6-2 or TRBV6-3 and TRBJ1-2, with unresolved D. Deletions cut 6 bases from V and 9 bases from J, with 14 bases between. The CDR3 loop spans 12 amino acids. From germline, CDR1 is MNHEY and CDR2 SVGEGT. The CDR3 DNA reads as TGTGCCAGCAGCACCCACCCTTTGAGCTACACCTTC. Residues: CASSTHPLSYTF.

The chain links TRBV6-5 to TRBJ1-1; the D is unclear. V was trimmed by 4 bases and J by 0 bases, leaving 12 bases between them. Germline V gene sequence: CDR1 MNHEY, CDR2 SVGAGI. CDR3 length: 15 residues. The CDR3 spells CASSSWEILNTEAFF. The DNA of the CDR3 is TGTGCCAGCAGTTCATGGGAAATATTGAACACTGAAGCTTTCTTT.

This clonotype has only a few counts. V usage is TRBV20-1 and J usage is TRBJ2-1, with 7 positions matching TRBD2. With 2 bases clipped from V and 3 bases from J, the junction kept 16 bases outside the gene matches. This CDR3 is built from 18 residues. Per germline, CDR1 DFQATT and CDR2 SNEGSKA (reference sequence). CDR3 amino acids: CSARYRLRREGRYNEQFF. In nucleotides, the CDR3 is TGCAGTGCTAGATATAGACTTCGGAGGGAGGGCCGCTACAATGAGCAGTTCTTC.

V and J are TRBV27 and TRBJ1-4, with D possibly being TRBD1 (6 bases). CDR1 and CDR2 (germline): MNHEY, SMNVEV (reference sequence). Trimming took off 6 bases at V and 8 bases at J, with 16 bases between the two ends. The CDR3 consists of 14 residues. CDR3 sequence: CASSRSKGGEKLFF. In DNA, the CDR3 is TGTGCCAGCAGCCGCTCAAAGGGGGGGGAAAAACTGTTTTTT.